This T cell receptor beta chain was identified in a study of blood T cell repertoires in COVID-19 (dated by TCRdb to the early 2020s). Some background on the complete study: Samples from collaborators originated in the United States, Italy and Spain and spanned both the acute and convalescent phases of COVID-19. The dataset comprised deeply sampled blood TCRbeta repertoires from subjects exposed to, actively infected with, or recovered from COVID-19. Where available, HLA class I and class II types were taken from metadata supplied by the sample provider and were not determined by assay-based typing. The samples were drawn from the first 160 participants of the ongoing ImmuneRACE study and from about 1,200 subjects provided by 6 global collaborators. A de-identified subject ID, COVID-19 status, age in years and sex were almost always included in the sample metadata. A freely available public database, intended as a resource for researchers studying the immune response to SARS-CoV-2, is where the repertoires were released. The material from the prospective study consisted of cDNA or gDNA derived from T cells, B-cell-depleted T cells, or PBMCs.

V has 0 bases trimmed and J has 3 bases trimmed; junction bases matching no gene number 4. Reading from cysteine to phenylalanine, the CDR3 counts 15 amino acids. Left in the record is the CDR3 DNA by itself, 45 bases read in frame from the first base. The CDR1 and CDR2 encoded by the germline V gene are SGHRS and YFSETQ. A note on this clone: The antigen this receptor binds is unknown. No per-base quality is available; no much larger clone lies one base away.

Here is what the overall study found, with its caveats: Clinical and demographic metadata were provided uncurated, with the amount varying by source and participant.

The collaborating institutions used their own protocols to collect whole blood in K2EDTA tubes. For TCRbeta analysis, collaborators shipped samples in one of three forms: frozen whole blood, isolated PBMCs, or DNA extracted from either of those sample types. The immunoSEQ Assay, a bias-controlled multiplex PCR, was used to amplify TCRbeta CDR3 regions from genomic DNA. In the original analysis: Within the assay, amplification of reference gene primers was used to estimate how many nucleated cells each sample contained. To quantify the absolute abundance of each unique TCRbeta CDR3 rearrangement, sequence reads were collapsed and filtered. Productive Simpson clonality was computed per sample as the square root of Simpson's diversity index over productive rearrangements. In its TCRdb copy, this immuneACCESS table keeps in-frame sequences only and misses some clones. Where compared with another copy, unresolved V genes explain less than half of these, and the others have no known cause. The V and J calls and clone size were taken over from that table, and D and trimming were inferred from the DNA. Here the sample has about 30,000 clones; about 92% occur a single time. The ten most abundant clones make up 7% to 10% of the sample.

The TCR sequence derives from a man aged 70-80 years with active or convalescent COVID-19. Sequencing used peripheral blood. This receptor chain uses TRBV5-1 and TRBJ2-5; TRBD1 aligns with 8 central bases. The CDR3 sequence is CASSLGPTGEETQYF. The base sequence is TGCGCCAGCAGCTTGGGCCCGACAGGGGAAGAGACCCAGTACTTC.